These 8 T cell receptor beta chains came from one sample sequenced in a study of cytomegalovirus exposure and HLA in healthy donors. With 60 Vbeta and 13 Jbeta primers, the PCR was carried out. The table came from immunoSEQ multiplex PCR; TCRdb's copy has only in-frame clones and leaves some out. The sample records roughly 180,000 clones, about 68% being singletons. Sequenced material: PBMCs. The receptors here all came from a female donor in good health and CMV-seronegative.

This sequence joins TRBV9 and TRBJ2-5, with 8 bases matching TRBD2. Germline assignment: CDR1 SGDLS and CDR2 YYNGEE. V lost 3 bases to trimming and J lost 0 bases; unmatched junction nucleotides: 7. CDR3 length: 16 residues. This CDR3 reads CASSGFPGGYQETQYF. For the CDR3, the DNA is TGTGCCAGCAGCGGATTTCCGGGGGGGTACCAAGAGACCCAGTACTTC.

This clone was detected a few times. The CDR3 here is CASSALPGMAVDTQYF. The CDR3 DNA sequence: TGCGCCAGCAGTGCCCTCCCGGGGATGGCAGTGGATACGCAGTATTTT. The gene calls are TRBV10-1 and TRBJ2-3; a weak D match, TRBD2 (5 bases). Trimming removed 4 bases at V and 6 bases at J, with 20 bases between. The germline V gene has CDR1 WNHNN and CDR2 SYGVQD (reference sequence). This CDR3 is built from 16 residues.

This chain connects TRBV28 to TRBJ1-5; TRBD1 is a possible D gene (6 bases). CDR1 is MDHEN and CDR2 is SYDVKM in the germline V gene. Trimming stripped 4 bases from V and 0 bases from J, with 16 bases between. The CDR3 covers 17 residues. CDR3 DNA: TGTGCCAGCAGTTCATCCGGGACACCCCATAGCAATCAGCCCCAGCATTTT. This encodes CASSSSGTPHSNQPQHF. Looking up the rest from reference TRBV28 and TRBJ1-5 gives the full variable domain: DVKVTQSSRYLVKRTGEKVFLECVQDMDHENMFWYRQDPGLGLRLIYFSYDVKMKEKGDIPEGYSVSREKKERFSLILESASTNQTSMYLCASSSSGTPHSNQPQHFGDGTRLSIL.

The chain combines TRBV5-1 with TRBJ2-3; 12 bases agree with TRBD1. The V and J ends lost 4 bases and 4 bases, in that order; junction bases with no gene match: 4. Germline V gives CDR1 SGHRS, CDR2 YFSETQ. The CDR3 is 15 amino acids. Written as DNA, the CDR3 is TGCGCCAGCAGCATCCGGGACAGGGGGCCAGATACGCAGTATTTT. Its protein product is CASSIRDRGPDTQYF.

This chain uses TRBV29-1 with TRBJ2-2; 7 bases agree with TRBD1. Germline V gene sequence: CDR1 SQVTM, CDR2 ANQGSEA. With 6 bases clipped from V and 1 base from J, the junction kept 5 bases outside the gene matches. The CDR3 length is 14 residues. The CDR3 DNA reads TGCAGCGTGATAGGACAGGAGAACACCGGGGAGCTGTTTTTT. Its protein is CSVIGQENTGELFF.

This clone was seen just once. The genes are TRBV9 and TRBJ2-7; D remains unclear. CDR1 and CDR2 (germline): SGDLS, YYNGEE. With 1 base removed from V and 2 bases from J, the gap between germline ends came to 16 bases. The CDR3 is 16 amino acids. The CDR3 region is CASSVSITGSAYEQYF. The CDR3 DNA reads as TGTGCCAGCAGCGTAAGTATTACGGGTTCGGCCTACGAGCAGTACTTC.

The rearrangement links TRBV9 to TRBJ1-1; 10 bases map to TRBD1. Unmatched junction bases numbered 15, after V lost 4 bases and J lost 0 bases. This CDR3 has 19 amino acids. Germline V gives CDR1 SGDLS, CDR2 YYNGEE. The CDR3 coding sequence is TGTGCCAGCAGCTCCAACCCCGGGACAGGGGAGCTAGTGAACACTGAAGCTTTCTTT. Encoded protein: CASSSNPGTGELVNTEAFF.

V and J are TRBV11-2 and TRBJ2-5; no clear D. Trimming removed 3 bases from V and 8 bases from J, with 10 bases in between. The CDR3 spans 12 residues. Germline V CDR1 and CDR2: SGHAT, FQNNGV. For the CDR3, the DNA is TGTGCCAGCAGCTTGCTAGTAAAAACCCAGTACTTC. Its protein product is CASSLLVKTQYF.